The TCR beta chain described here comes from a study of control samples from healthy donors and cancer patients. The CDR3 consists of 15 residues. CDR1 is SGHDT and CDR2 is YYEEEE in the germline V gene. V lost 2 bases, J lost 5 bases, and 16 bases lay in between. The table came from immunoSEQ multiplex PCR; TCRdb's copy has only in-frame clones and leaves some out. The table includes 150,000 to 200,000 clones, more than 90% detected once. This sequence joins TRBV5-6 and TRBJ1-1, with a tentative D call TRBD1 (5 bases). The clonotype was recovered from a woman aged 35 to 49 in good health. The sequenced sample was blood. CDR3 region: CASSFRGTGPTEAFF. The CDR3 nucleotides read TGTGCCAGCAGCTTCCGGGGCACCGGGCCAACTGAAGCTTTCTTT.